This is a list of T cell receptor beta chains from one sample in a study of CD8+CD57+ T cells in acquired aplastic anemia. TCRdb reprocessed the reads via MiXCR and lists one record per CDR3 protein. The table has roughly 500,000 distinct CDR3 sequences, about a third seen once. The sequenced sample was sorted CD4+, CD8+, or CD8+CD57+ T cells (not recorded which) from PBMCs. The receptor set was obtained from a human donor with aplastic anemia. Each CDR3 is given with its conserved first and last residue. The D gene is left open where the match is weak. Size tells how often a clone was seen (once, few, many) or the class of an expanded clone, and some rows leave it out.

d_call	j_call	clone_size	v_call	cdr3_length	cdr3_nt	cdr3_aa
TRBD2	TRBJ2-3	many	TRBV24-1	15	TGTGCCACCAGTGGACTAGCGGGAGTTCTAGATACGCAGTATTTT	CATSGLAGVLDTQYF
TRBD2	TRBJ2-3	few	TRBV10-3	15	TGTGCCAGCAGTGAGAGCGGGGGCAGAACAGATACGCAGTATTTT	CASSESGGRTDTQYF
.	TRBJ1-6	many	TRBV10-3	14	TGTGCCATCAGTGAAGGGCTTGGGAATTCACCCCTCCACTTT	CAISEGLGNSPLHF
.	TRBJ1-6	many	TRBV9	13	TGTGCCAGCACCGACAATGGGGATTCACCCCTCCACTTT	CASTDNGDSPLHF
.	TRBJ1-4	few	TRBV2	15	TGTGCCAGCATCAGGGGTACCGCAACTAATGAAAAACTGTTTTTT	CASIRGTATNEKLFF
.	TRBJ2-7	few	TRBV10-3	14	TGTGCCAGCTCACTAACAGGGATCCCCTACGAGCAGTACTTC	CASSLTGIPYEQYF
.	TRBJ2-1	.	TRBV10-3	16	TGTGCCAGCAGGCTTAGGGGGGCAGATGGCGCTCGTGAGCAGTTCTTC	CASRLRGADGAREQFF
.	TRBJ2-1	few	TRBV24-1	15	TGTGCCAGCAGCCCTCTGGAGGGCTCCTACAATGAGCAGTTCTTC	CASSPLEGSYNEQFF
.	TRBJ1-5	many	TRBV2	15	TGTGCCAGCACCCCAGGGACACATAGCAATCAGCCCCAGCATTTT	CASTPGTHSNQPQHF
TRBD1	TRBJ2-7	.	TRBV6-1	15	TGTGCCAGCAGTCGTACCGGGACAGGGGAAAACGAGCAGTACTTC	CASSRTGTGENEQYF
TRBD1	TRBJ1-5	.	TRBV29-1	15	TGCAGCGTCGACCCCGGGACAGGGGGAGGTCAGCCCCAGCATTTT	CSVDPGTGGGQPQHF
.	TRBJ2-4	.	TRBV7-3	15	TGTGCCAGCAGCGCCTTCCGGGACGGGGAAAACATTCAGTACTTC	CASSAFRDGENIQYF
.	TRBJ2-1	few	TRBV12-3/TRBV12-4	15	TGTGCCAGCAGTTCAAAAAGACCGTCCTACAATGAGCAGTTCTTC	CASSSKRPSYNEQFF
TRBD1	TRBJ2-1	few	TRBV5-6	11	TGTGCCAGCAGTTTAGGACAGGGACCGTTCTTC	CASSLGQGPFF
TRBD1	TRBJ1-5	.	TRBV20-1	15	TGCAGTGCTAGAGTTCCGGGACAGGGTAATCAGCCCCAGCATTTT	CSARVPGQGNQPQHF
.	TRBJ1-1	.	TRBV9	16	TGTGCCAGCAGCTTCAAACCGGGGCCGGCGGACACTGAAGCTTTCTTT	CASSFKPGPADTEAFF
TRBD1	TRBJ1-1	.	TRBV2	16	TGTGCCAGCAGTGAATTACCGGGACAGGGGCCCACTGAAGCTTTCTTT	CASSELPGQGPTEAFF
.	TRBJ1-2	.	TRBV6-2/TRBV6-3	13	TGTGCCAGCAGTTACGGGCCGGTCGGGGGCTACACCTTC	CASSYGPVGGYTF
.	TRBJ2-3	once	TRBV7-3	13	TGTGCCAGCAGTTCACAGGGTGGGGATACGCAGTATTTT	CASSSQGGDTQYF
TRBD2	TRBJ2-3	.	TRBV20-1	16	TGCAGTGCTAGAGTGGGCGCGGGGGGTACGGCAGATACGCAGTATTTT	CSARVGAGGTADTQYF
.	TRBJ1-1	many	TRBV19	11	TGTGCCACCCGTGGGAACACTGAAGCTTTCTTT	CATRGNTEAFF
TRBD1	TRBJ2-7	.	TRBV7-9	15	TGTGCCAGCAGCAAAGATGGACAGGGGTTAAACGAGCAGTACTTC	CASSKDGQGLNEQYF
.	TRBJ2-3	.	TRBV7-2	14	TGTGCCAGCAGCCAAATTCCTCCCACAGATACGCAGTATTTT	CASSQIPPTDTQYF
.	TRBJ2-7	many	TRBV18	14	TGTGCCAGCAGCCCCCGTGGAGGCTCCTACGAGCAGTACTTC	CASSPRGGSYEQYF
.	TRBJ2-7	many	TRBV9	14	TGTGCCAGCAGCGTAGGGACAGCCTCCTACGAGCAGTACTTC	CASSVGTASYEQYF
.	TRBJ2-7	.	TRBV20-1	15	TGCAGTGCTAGAGTTTGGCACGGAAATTCCTACGAGCAGTACTTC	CSARVWHGNSYEQYF
TRBD2	TRBJ2-1	.	TRBV7-6	14	TGTGCCAGCAGACGGACTAGCGGGAACAATGAGCAGTTCTTC	CASRRTSGNNEQFF
.	TRBJ2-6	many	TRBV29-1	14	TGCAGCGTTGAGGGGGGCTCTGGGGCCAACGTCCTGACTTTC	CSVEGGSGANVLTF
.	TRBJ1-3	.	TRBV10-3	16	TGTGCCATCAGCGGACCGGGACACGGCTCTGGAAACACCATATATTTT	CAISGPGHGSGNTIYF
.	TRBJ1-5	.	TRBV19	12	TGTGCCAGTAGTATACGGGGACAGCCCCAGCATTTT	CASSIRGQPQHF
.	TRBJ2-2	many	TRBV10-2	16	TGCGCCAGCAGTGAGGTGGAGGGGTTGAACACCGGGGAGCTGTTTTTT	CASSEVEGLNTGELFF
.	TRBJ1-5	many	TRBV19	18	TGTGCCAGTAGTATCGCTCCCGGGCCAAACTATAGCAATCAGCCCCAGCATTTT	CASSIAPGPNYSNQPQHF
TRBD1	TRBJ1-2	.	TRBV11-2	17	TGTGCCAGCAGCAAAACCACCGGGACAGGGAGGGGATATGGCTACACCTTC	CASSKTTGTGRGYGYTF
.	TRBJ2-2	once	TRBV7-9	14	TGTGCCAGCATCCTATCCCAGGGCGCCGGGGAGCTGTTTTTT	CASILSQGAGELFF
TRBD1	TRBJ2-5	few	TRBV9	14	TGTGCCAGCAGCGTCGGGACAGCTAAAGGGACCCAGTACTTC	CASSVGTAKGTQYF
.	TRBJ2-3	.	TRBV4-2	13	TGTGCCAGCAGCCAAGATCACGGGGGGCTGCAGTATTTT	CASSQDHGGLQYF
.	TRBJ1-2	.	TRBV6-1	15	TGTGCCAGCAGACCCCAGGGCAGGCTCGGCTATGGCTACACCTTC	CASRPQGRLGYGYTF
TRBD2	TRBJ2-1	.	TRBV2	16	TGTGCCAGCACGACTAGCGGGGGTACGGTATACAATGAGCAGTTCTTC	CASTTSGGTVYNEQFF
.	TRBJ1-2	many	TRBV6-1	13	TGTGCCAGCACCAGGGGAGGCATCTATGGCTACACCTTC	CASTRGGIYGYTF
.	TRBJ2-7	few	TRBV5-6	16	TGTGCCAGCAGCTCTCAGGGGCGGCTTTATGAGGACGAGCAGTACTTC	CASSSQGRLYEDEQYF
TRBD1	TRBJ2-7	.	TRBV28	13	TGTGCCAGCAAGGGGACAGGTTTTCACGAGCAGTACTTC	CASKGTGFHEQYF
.	TRBJ1-6	few	TRBV25-1	15	TGTGCCAGCTTGGGAGGGACCTCCTATAATTCACCCCTCCACTTT	CASLGGTSYNSPLHF
.	TRBJ1-6	.	TRBV4-2	19	TGTGCCAGCACCCTAATATATCAAGACAGAAGCTCCTATAATTCACCCCTCCACTTT	CASTLIYQDRSSYNSPLHF
.	TRBJ2-3	once	TRBV12-3/TRBV12-4	14	TGTGCCAGCAGCCCTAGCTGGGGCACAGATACGCAGTATTTT	CASSPSWGTDTQYF
TRBD1	TRBJ1-1	.	TRBV10-1	15	TGCGCCAGCAGTGACCCGACAGGGGTGAACACTGAAGCTTTCTTT	CASSDPTGVNTEAFF
.	TRBJ1-2	.	TRBV6-5	16	TGTGCCAGCAGTTACTCCTATGGGCAGGGGCGAGGTGGCCACACCTTC	CASSYSYGQGRGGHTF
.	TRBJ2-2	many	TRBV19	14	TGTGCCAGCACATGGCAGGAAAACACCGGGGAGCTGTTTTTT	CASTWQENTGELFF
.	TRBJ1-6	.	TRBV19	13	TGTGCCAGTAGTACAGCAGGTAATTCACCCCTCCACTTT	CASSTAGNSPLHF
TRBD1	TRBJ2-5	many	TRBV2	14	TGTGCCAGCAGTCCGGACAGGGGGCAAGAGACCCAGTACTTC	CASSPDRGQETQYF
TRBD1	TRBJ1-6	.	TRBV19	16	TGTGCCAGCAGGAAGACAGGGCCCTCTCAAAATTCATCCCTCCACTTT	CASRKTGPSQNSSLHF
.	TRBJ2-7	many	TRBV7-3	13	TGTGCCAGCAGCCGCACAGGAGGCTACGAGCAGTACTTC	CASSRTGGYEQYF
.	TRBJ2-7	.	TRBV7-9	13	TGTGCCAGCTCACCGTCCAGAACCTACGAGCAGTACTTC	CASSPSRTYEQYF
TRBD1	TRBJ1-2	many	TRBV20-1	16	TGCAGTGCTAGAGACCCCTTTGGGACAGAACCACTGAGGTACACCTTC	CSARDPFGTEPLRYTF
TRBD1	TRBJ1-5	.	TRBV20-1	15	TGCAGTGCCAGACGAGGGACAGGGGGCAATCAGCCCCAGCATTTT	CSARRGTGGNQPQHF
TRBD1	TRBJ2-7	few	TRBV2	12	TGTGCCAGCAGCCCGGACAGGGACGAGCAGTACTTC	CASSPDRDEQYF
TRBD1	TRBJ1-1	many	TRBV15	16	TGTGCCACCCAACAGGGGTGGAGGGGGGGGAGGCCTGAAGCTTTCTTT	CATQQGWRGGRPEAFF
.	TRBJ1-2	.	TRBV6-5	14	TGTGCCAGCAGTTCCACCCCAGGGGATTATGGCTACACCTTC	CASSSTPGDYGYTF